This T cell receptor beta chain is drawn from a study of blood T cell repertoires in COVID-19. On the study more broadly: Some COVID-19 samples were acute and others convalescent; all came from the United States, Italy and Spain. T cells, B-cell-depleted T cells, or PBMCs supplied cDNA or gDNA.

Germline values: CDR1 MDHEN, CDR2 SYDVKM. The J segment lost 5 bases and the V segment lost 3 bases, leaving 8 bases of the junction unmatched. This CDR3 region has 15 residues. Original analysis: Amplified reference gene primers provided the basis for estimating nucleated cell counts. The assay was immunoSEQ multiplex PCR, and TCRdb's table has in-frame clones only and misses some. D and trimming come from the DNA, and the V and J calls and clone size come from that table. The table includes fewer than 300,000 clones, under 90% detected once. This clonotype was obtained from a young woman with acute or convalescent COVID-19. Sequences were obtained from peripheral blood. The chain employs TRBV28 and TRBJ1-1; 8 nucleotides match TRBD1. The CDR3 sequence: CASSFWQGARTEAFF. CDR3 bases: TGTGCCAGCAGTTTTTGGCAGGGGGCGCGAACTGAAGCTTTCTTT. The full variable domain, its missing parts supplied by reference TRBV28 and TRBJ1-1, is DVKVTQSSRYLVKRTGEKVFLECVQDMDHENMFWYRQDPGLGLRLIYFSYDVKMKEKGDIPEGYSVSREKKERFSLILESASTNQTSMYLCASSFWQGARTEAFFGQGTRLTVV.